This T cell receptor beta chain derives from a study of tumor-infiltrating lymphocytes in primary liver carcinoma (dated by TCRdb to about 2017). In terms of the full investigation: Hepatocellular carcinoma (four) or combined HCC and intrahepatic cholangiocarcinoma (one) was present in the five patients, who were three men and two women aged 30 to 69 years. Each sample produced roughly 3.65 to 7.5 million productive TCRbeta reads, and read depth showed no significant difference between tissue types. TCRbeta repertoire sequencing covered some 35 specimens from 5 patients: around 25 tumor regions, 5 adjacent noncancerous liver tissues and 5 peripheral blood samples. Tumors of the five patients were stage T1-T3 N0M0 with maximum diameters of roughly 4.2 to 10 cm. To link TCRbeta repertoire diversity with the local molecular phenotype, the 25 to 30 tumor region samples were profiled using Agilent mRNA microarrays. Reproducibility between technical replicate repertoires was high, with correlation coefficients above 0.98 and mean shared-clone rates about 0.89. The study combined TCRbeta repertoire sequencing, expression microarrays and whole-exome sequencing across five regions of each liver tumor, with adjacent normal tissue and blood.

The full study reports these points: Only roughly 7-25% of top clones appeared in all five regions of a tumor, which suggests that tumor-infiltrating T cells are spatially heterogeneous. Repertoire overlap was higher between tumor regions (mean about 36%) than tumor-adjacent (around 17%) or tumor-blood (14%) pairs, consistent with antigen-driven expansion. Comparison of CD4+ and CD8+ T cell repertoires was precluded by the use of bulk unsorted samples. The study included only a few patients, and the authors note findings should be validated in a larger study. Compared with blood, tumors had a significantly larger share of the repertoire taken up by the top 250 clones (p = 0.039). Because only the TCR beta chain was sequenced and unpaired alpha chains were not captured, true repertoire diversity is likely underestimated.

On this clonotype itself: Its antigen is unknown. The junction and the germline gene differ at one end; a read error may be behind it.

From a lookup of the germline V gene, CDR1 and CDR2 are LGHNA and YNFKEQ. Measured from the cysteine to the phenylalanine, the CDR3 is 18 residues long. CDR3 DNA only is kept here, 54 bases in frame from base 1. Total RNA and DNA were co-extracted from approximately 20-30 mg of bulk tissue with the AllPrep DNA/RNA mini kit, without cell sorting. Surgical resection was performed in China between 2015 and March 2016 on about 5 patients with histopathologically diagnosed primary liver carcinoma. At the time of sampling, the patients had chronic HBV infection and had not received any treatment. Each tumor was sampled at five spatially separated regions: the tumor centre plus the superior, inferior, left-lateral and right-lateral poles. Histology showed that every tumor sample contained more than 85% viable tumor cells. Fresh tumor and adjacent tissue pieces were bisected; one half was stored in RNAlater at -80°C, the other sent for histology.

Using a constant-region primer and ProtoScript II reverse transcriptase, TCRbeta-specific cDNA was reverse-transcribed from 400 to 550 ng total RNA. Construction of the TCRbeta libraries relied on three nested rounds of multiplex PCR, following a slightly modified ARM-PCR procedure. Multiplex TRBV1-TRBV30 forward primers and a Cbeta reverse primer were used in the first two PCR rounds, each of which was run for roughly 9 cycles. Sample barcodes and Illumina adapters were attached in a final 25-cycle PCR using Deep VentR polymerase. Before sequencing, amplicons between 200 and 500 bp were purified from gel using a QIAquick gel extraction kit. An Illumina HiSeq 2500 was used to sequence the TCRbeta amplicons with 250-bp paired-end reads. Concerning the study's data processing: Trimmomatic v0.33 was used to quality-trim the reads, and FLASH v1.2.11 was used to merge paired reads so that full CDR3 sequences could be recovered. MiGEC v1.2.1b assigned V, D and J germline segments to the rearranged TCRbeta sequences. Clonotype statistics and Shannon-Wiener diversity indices were computed with VDJtools v1.0.0. To reduce sampling bias, subsequent analyses other than the diversity analysis used only the 250 most abundant clonotypes in each sample. Using fastp trimming at Q25 and MiXCR clonotype assembly, TCRdb reanalyzed the public sequencing data and kept in-frame beta chains. For every CDR3 protein sequence, its rows merge into one entry that carries the most common genes and DNA. It is TCRdb's table, rather than the study itself, that gives the V and J calls and clone size. This sample comprises around 32,000 distinct CDR3 sequences, about three quarters of them detected only once. Roughly a third of the sample comes from the top ten.

This sequence was found in a middle-aged man with primary liver carcinoma and hepatitis B virus infection. The sample was liver tumor tissue from sampling region 5. In the paper's terms, the cell subset or site label means: tumor region T5, tumor centre. Recombination connected TRBV4-2 to TRBJ2-3, with 10 bases in between that match TRBD2. The nucleotide sequence reads TGTGCCAGCAGCCAAGCGGCGCTTCTAGCGGGAGCGACAAATACTCAGTATTTT. It specifies CASSQAALLAGATNTQYF.